The source of this T cell receptor (beta chain) is a study of cytomegalovirus exposure and HLA in healthy donors. General study results and limits: With further analysis later on, most CMV-associated TCR beta chains appeared HLA-restricted. In a later analysis, specific HLA alleles were associated with 15,000 or so TCR beta sequences at a 0.05 false discovery rate. An analysis was carried out later, and it reportedly showed fewer N-insertions in an Asian-associated ancestry cluster than the roughly 700-donor mean.

CDR3 length equals 18 residues. Germline V gene lookup returns CDR1 MNHNS and CDR2 SASEGT. The V segment lost 3 bases and the J segment 3 bases; nucleotides outside the gene matches: 6. With 60 Vbeta and 13 Jbeta primers, the PCR was carried out. The repertoire was sequenced with immunoSEQ multiplex PCR; TCRdb's copy has only in-frame clones and lacks some. The sample has more than 150,000 clones, around 73% seen once. For this clone: No antigen is known for it.

The sequence derives from a male donor in good health and CMV-seronegative. J is TRBJ2-3 and V is TRBV6-1; 16 bases line up with TRBD2. The specimen was PBMCs. The CDR3 here is CASSDPGLAGGPTDTQYF. CDR3 coding DNA: TGTGCCAGCAGTGATCCGGGACTAGCGGGAGGGCCGACAGATACGCAGTATTTT.